One and the same sample provided the 13 T cell receptor beta chains below, sequenced in a study of blood T cell repertoires in COVID-19. Clones were read by immunoSEQ multiplex PCR, and TCRdb kept only the in-frame ones, dropping some. The repertoire consists of about 180,000 clones, with 80% occurring once and the leading ten covering about 6.5%. Sequenced input: peripheral blood. These receptors all come from a man between 65 and 80 years old with active or convalescent COVID-19.

This clone has a count of ten or more. The chain has TRBV3-1 (or the pseudogene TRBV3-2) and TRBJ2-1, with a weak D call TRBD1 (5 bases). The CDR3 has 16 residues. The germline V and J ends were trimmed by 0 bases and 6 bases, with 15 bases remaining between them. Germline assignment: CDR1 LGHDT and CDR2 YNNKEL (reference sequence). The CDR3 is CASSQEGLGRANEQFF. DNA for the CDR3: TGTGCCAGCAGCCAAGAAGGTCTAGGCAGGGCCAATGAGCAGTTCTTC.

V usage is TRBV7-2 and J usage is TRBJ2-5; TRBD2 matches at 11 bases. The CDR3 loop spans 19 amino acids. J gave up 5 bases and V 4 bases, and 18 bases lay outside the gene matches. Per the germline V gene, CDR1 is SGHTA and CDR2 is FQGNSA. The CDR3 region is CASSSSRLAGGGGGETQYF. The CDR3 DNA sequence: TGTGCCAGCAGCTCCTCCCGGCTAGCGGGAGGAGGTGGAGGGGAGACCCAGTACTTC.

The rearrangement joins TRBV6-5 to TRBJ1-2; a weak D match, TRBD1 (6 bases). This CDR3 comprises 15 residues. From germline, CDR1 is MNHEY and CDR2 SVGAGI. The V end was cut by 0 bases, the J end by 7 bases, with 15 bases between. CDR3 sequence (DNA): TGTGCCAGCAGTTACTCGATAGGGGGTACGCGTGGCTACACCTTC. It is translated as CASSYSIGGTRGYTF.

This clone was counted between two and nine times. V and J are TRBV7-2 and TRBJ2-4, with a tentative D call TRBD1 (6 bases). Germline V gene data show CDR1 as SGHTA and CDR2 as FQGNSA. Trimming stripped 3 bases from V and 7 bases from J, with 13 bases between. The CDR3 is made up of 14 amino acids. CDR3 sequence (DNA): TGTGCCAGCAGCTTTTATTCAGGGGAGAACATTCAGTACTTC. Translating it yields CASSFYSGENIQYF.

The chain couples TRBV7-9 to TRBJ1-3, with TRBD1 as a possible D gene (5 bases). V lost 5 bases and J lost 3, with 14 bases in between. The CDR3 extends over 15 amino acids. Looked up from germline, CDR1 is SEHNR and CDR2 is FQNEAQ (reference sequence). The CDR3 sequence: CASSPSGGDGNTIYF. CDR3 in DNA: TGTGCCAGCAGCCCCTCGGGGGGAGATGGAAACACCATATATTTT. Drawing the rest from reference TRBV7-9 and TRBJ1-3, the complete variable domain is DTGVSQNPRHKITKRGQNVTFRCDPISEHNRLYWYRQTLGQGPEFLTYFQNEAQLEKSRLLSDRFSAERPKGSFSTLEIQRTEQGDSAMYLCASSPSGGDGNTIYFGEGSWLTVV.

This clone was observed a few times. V gene TRBV5-1 combines with J gene TRBJ2-7; 8 bases match TRBD2. CDR3 length equals 14 residues. Trimming took 2 bases from V and 2 from J; bases not matched to a gene: 3. CDR1 is SGHRS and CDR2 is YFSETQ in the germline V gene. As DNA, the CDR3 is TGCGCCAGCAGCTTTAGCGGGGTGGCCTACGAGCAGTACTTC. Its protein product is CASSFSGVAYEQYF.

The chain combines TRBV7-2 with TRBJ2-3, with 10 bases aligning to TRBD2. This CDR3 region has 16 residues. The germline CDR1 and CDR2 sequences are SGHTA and FQGNSA. V shed 4 bases, J shed 2 bases, and the junction held 6 bases outside the gene matches. CDR3 coding DNA: TGTGCCAGCAGCTCTAGGACTAGCGGAGCCACAGATACGCAGTATTTT. Its protein is CASSSRTSGATDTQYF.

This clone has more than one count but fewer than ten. DNA for the CDR3: TGTGCCACCAGCAGAGCCCCCAAAGAAGCTTTCTTT. Residues: CATSRAPKEAFF. V and J are TRBV15 and TRBJ1-1; D not resolved. Deletions cut 1 base from V and 8 bases from J, with 8 bases between. Germline CDR1 reads LNHNV; CDR2 reads YYDKDF (reference sequence). The CDR3 length is 12 residues.

The chain joins TRBV30 to TRBJ2-3, with 9 bases lining up with TRBD1. This CDR3 has 13 amino acids. Germline CDR1 GTSNPN, CDR2 SVGIG (reference sequence). The CDR3: CGTGTGSTDTQYF. The CDR3, as DNA: TGTGGTACCGGGACAGGGAGCACAGATACGCAGTATTTT.

This clone was seen only a few times. V is TRBV7-8 and J is TRBJ1-2; the D gene is possibly TRBD1 (5 bases). The germline V and J ends were trimmed by 1 base and 3 bases, with 15 bases remaining between them. This CDR3 comprises 16 residues. Germline assignment: CDR1 SGHVS and CDR2 FQNEAQ. The CDR3 sequence is CASSLGQGNFDYGYTF. The CDR3 DNA sequence: TGTGCCAGCAGCTTAGGCCAGGGTAATTTTGACTATGGCTACACCTTC.

This clone was counted a few times. The chain combines TRBV12-3 or TRBV12-4 with TRBJ1-1, with D hard to call. V gave up 1 base and J gave up 5 bases, with 8 bases separating them. The CDR3 loop spans 13 amino acids. CDR3 residues: CASSLVGRTEAFF. DNA of the CDR3: TGTGCCAGCAGTTTAGTTGGGAGGACTGAAGCTTTCTTT.

The rearrangement links TRBV6-2 or TRBV6-3 to TRBJ1-6; D is unclear. This CDR3 is built from 15 residues. Germline values: CDR1 MNHEY, CDR2 SVGEGT. V was clipped by 2 bases and J by 10 bases, with 15 bases between them. The CDR3 bases are TGTGCCAGCAGTTACCAGCGGGGAAGCGGATCACCCCTCCACTTT. Translated, it gives CASSYQRGSGSPLHF.

This clone has only a few counts. This rearrangement joins TRBV7-2 to TRBJ1-2; D gene unclear. Trimming left V 1 base short and J 3 bases short, with 6 bases between. CDR3 length equals 13 residues. The germline CDR1 and CDR2 sequences are SGHTA and FQGNSA. CDR3 residues: CASSLVTDYGYTF. The DNA of the CDR3 is TGTGCCAGCAGCTTAGTTACGGACTATGGCTACACCTTC. Complete variable domain (other parts from reference TRBV7-2 and TRBJ1-2): GAGVSQSPSNKVTEKGKDVELRCDPISGHTALYWYRQSLGQGLEFLIYFQGNSAPDKSGLPSDRFSAERTGGSVSTLTIQRTQQEDSAVYLCASSLVTDYGYTFGSGTRLTVV.